Listed here are 8 T cell receptor beta chains from one sample, sequenced in a study of T cell repertoires and HLA-DP antigens (dated by TCRdb to the late 2010s). Receptors were amplified or captured by the immunoSEQ multiplex PCR assay. The table was pulled from immuneACCESS by TCRdb, which kept in-frame rearrangements only. Such tables lose some clones; where checked, under half of the loss comes from unresolved V genes, and the rest has no known cause. This sample holds some 89,000 clones; around nine tenths were observed only once. The leading ten clones occupy 1.5% to 2% of the sample. Antigen specificity for these receptors is unknown. The material sequenced was CD4+ T cells from PBMCs. Receptors originate from a man aged 45 to 65 in good health and CMV-seronegative.

The CDR3 sequence is CASTIARQGTTDTQYF. CDR3 bases: TGCGCCAGCACTATTGCTCGACAGGGGACCACAGATACGCAGTATTTT. The chain employs TRBV5-1 and TRBJ2-3, with TRBD1 matching 8 bases. The CDR3 covers 16 residues. CDR1 and CDR2 from the germline V gene are SGHRS and YFSETQ. Trimming took 6 bases from V and 2 from J; bases not matched to a gene: 11. Combining the CDR3 with reference TRBV5-1 and TRBJ2-3 gives the whole variable domain KAGVTQTPRYLIKTRGQQVTLSCSPISGHRSVSWYQQTPGQGLQFLFEYFSETQRNKGNFPGRFSGRQFSNSRSEMNVSTLELGDSALYLCASTIARQGTTDTQYFGPGTRLTVL.

The chain recombines TRBV19 with TRBJ2-3; 9 positions match TRBD2. The V segment lost 3 bases and the J segment 5 bases; nucleotides outside the gene matches: 3. CDR1 and CDR2 (germline): LNHDA, SQIVND (reference sequence). The CDR3 extends over 14 amino acids. The CDR3 loop is CASSILLAGDTQYF. CDR3 DNA sequence: TGTGCCAGTAGTATTTTACTAGCGGGAGATACGCAGTATTTT.

The rearrangement joins TRBV4-1 to TRBJ2-3, with D unclear. The CDR3 extends over 15 amino acids. Deletions cut 4 bases from V and 1 base from J, with 12 bases between. Germline-derived CDR1 and CDR2 are MGHRA and YSYEKL. The CDR3, as DNA: TGCGCCAGCAGCCGGGAAGAGTTGGGCACAGATACGCAGTATTTT. Translation gives CASSREELGTDTQYF.

The chain is built from TRBV7-2 and TRBJ1-2; no definite D call. The V end lost 3 bases, the J end lost 1 base, and 9 bases lay between the germline ends. Germline V gene data show CDR1 as SGHTA and CDR2 as FQGNSA. The CDR3 sequence is 14 residues long. CDR3 coding DNA: TGTGCCAGCAGCTTGGATTATTTTAACTATGGCTACACCTTC. This encodes CASSLDYFNYGYTF.

The chain employs TRBV25-1 and TRBJ1-1; tentatively, D is TRBD1 (6 bases). V gave up 8 bases and J gave up 4 bases, with 17 bases separating them. This CDR3 is 14 amino acids long. CDR1 is MGHDK and CDR2 is SYGVNS in the germline V gene. CDR3 loop: CASAPGALGTEAFF. CDR3 nucleotide sequence: TGTGCCAGCGCCCCGGGGGCTCTAGGCACTGAAGCTTTCTTT.

There are a few counts of this clone. The V gene is TRBV19, the J gene TRBJ1-5, with D perhaps TRBD1 (6 bases). The CDR3 has 15 amino acids. CDR1 is LNHDA and CDR2 is SQIVND in the germline V gene (reference sequence). The V end lost 8 bases, the J end lost 3 bases, and 17 bases lay between the germline ends. The chain's CDR3 is CASRRFDRPNQPQHF. The CDR3, as DNA: TGTGCCAGTCGACGATTTGACAGGCCCAATCAGCCCCAGCATTTT.

The chain combines TRBV15 with TRBJ2-6; D might be TRBD1 (5 bases). Germline V gene sequence: CDR1 LNHNV, CDR2 YYDKDF (reference sequence). V was pared by 0 bases and J by 4 bases, with 22 bases between. CDR3 length: 20 residues. CDR3 residues: CATSRDRPGSIGVGANVLTF. The DNA for the CDR3 is TGTGCCACCAGCAGAGACCGACCAGGAAGTATAGGGGTCGGGGCCAACGTCCTGACTTTC. The full variable domain, in which reference TRBV15 and TRBJ2-6 provide the parts outside the CDR3, is DAMVIQNPRYQVTQFGKPVTLSCSQTLNHNVMYWYQQKSSQAPKLLFHYYDKDFNNEADTPDNFQSRRPNTSFCFLDIRSPGLGDTAMYLCATSRDRPGSIGVGANVLTFGAGSRLTVL.

The chain combines TRBV4-2 with TRBJ2-1, with TRBD2 matching over 10 bases. The germline V gene encodes CDR1 LGHNA and CDR2 YNFKEQ. J lost 4 bases, V lost 2 bases, and 5 bases had no gene match. The length of the CDR3 is 16 residues. This chain's CDR3 is CASSQNLAGGYNEQFF. CDR3 sequence (DNA): TGTGCCAGCAGCCAAAACTTAGCGGGGGGTTACAATGAGCAGTTCTTC.